This entry features one TCR beta chain sequence. Its antigen is still unknown. Every donor was a healthy person donating bone marrow. This CDR3 contains 15 residues. V lost 0 bases and J lost 4, with 13 bases in between. The germline V gene encodes CDR1 SGHRS and CDR2 YFSETQ. The PCR made use of 60 Vbeta and 13 Jbeta primers. Clones were read by immunoSEQ multiplex PCR, and TCRdb kept only the in-frame ones, dropping some. The table includes 140,000 to 150,000 clones, roughly three fifths detected once. The data were obtained in a study of cytomegalovirus exposure and HLA in healthy donors. The study, taken as a whole, reports: Later findings reportedly placed an Asian-associated ancestry cluster below the approximately 670-donor mean for N-insertions. Later analysis suggested links between common viral pathogens and several top significant clusters.

The chain carries TRBV5-1 and TRBJ1-1; D is perhaps TRBD1 (5 bases). This sequence was found in a male donor in good health and CMV-seronegative. Sequencing was done on a sample of PBMCs. This chain's CDR3 is CASSLVGPGGTEAFF. The CDR3 DNA is TGCGCCAGCAGCTTGGTCGGTCCGGGGGGCACTGAAGCTTTCTTT. Complete variable domain (other parts from reference TRBV5-1 and TRBJ1-1): KAGVTQTPRYLIKTRGQQVTLSCSPISGHRSVSWYQQTPGQGLQFLFEYFSETQRNKGNFPGRFSGRQFSNSRSEMNVSTLELGDSALYLCASSLVGPGGTEAFFGQGTRLTVV.